This TCR beta chain was retrieved from a study of T cell responses to AZD1222 COVID-19 vaccine. General study results and limits: Baseline seropositivity characterized only a handful of AZD1222 recipients. The donor group comprised mostly white British people and more females; the analysis possibly underestimated clonal diversity.

This CDR3 is 14 amino acids long. The V gene's germline CDR1 is SGHRS and CDR2 YFSETQ. The V and J ends lost 0 bases and 6 bases respectively, with 10 bases between them. About this clone: What it recognizes is unknown.

Assay: immunoSEQ multiplex PCR; the TCRdb copy retains only in-frame clones and omits some. Found here are more than 150,000 clones, roughly 94% of them singletons; the top ten hold roughly 1.7%. This clonotype was obtained from an adult who received the AZD1222 COVID-19 vaccine. V and J are TRBV5-1 and TRBJ2-4; possible D gene TRBD2, 6 bases. The sample was peripheral blood, taken 28 days after the second AZD1222 dose. In nucleotides, the CDR3 is TGCGCCAGCAGCTTGGTAGCAGCGGGAAACATTCAGTACTTC. Amino acids: CASSLVAAGNIQYF.